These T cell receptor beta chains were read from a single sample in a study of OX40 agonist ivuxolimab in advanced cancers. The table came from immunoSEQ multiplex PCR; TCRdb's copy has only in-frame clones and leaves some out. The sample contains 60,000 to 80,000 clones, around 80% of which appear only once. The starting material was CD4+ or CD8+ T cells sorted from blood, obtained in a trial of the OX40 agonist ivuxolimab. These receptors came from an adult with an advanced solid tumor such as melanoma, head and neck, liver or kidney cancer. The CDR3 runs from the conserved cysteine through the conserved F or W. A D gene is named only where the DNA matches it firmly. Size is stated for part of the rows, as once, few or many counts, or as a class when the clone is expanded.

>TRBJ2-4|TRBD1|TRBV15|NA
CATSRSDRGRQNIQYF
TGTGCCACCAGCAGATCGGACAGGGGGCGGCAAAACATTCAGTACTTC
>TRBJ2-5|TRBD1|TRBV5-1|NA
CASSSGQTKETQYF
TGCGCCAGCAGCTCGGGACAGACCAAAGAGACCCAGTACTTC
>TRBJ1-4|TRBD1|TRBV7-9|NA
CASSLGLQGAGEKLFF
TGTGCCAGCAGCTTAGGATTACAGGGGGCGGGTGAAAAACTGTTTTTT
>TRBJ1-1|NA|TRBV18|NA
CASASAIGDTEAFF
TGTGCCAGCGCGTCCGCGATCGGGGACACTGAAGCTTTCTTT
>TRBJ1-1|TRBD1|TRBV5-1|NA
CASSLEGGGGTEAFF
TGCGCCAGCAGCTTGGAAGGGGGCGGAGGCACTGAAGCTTTCTTT
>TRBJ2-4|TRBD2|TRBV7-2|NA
CASSPRGGSNIQYF
TGTGCCAGCAGCCCTCGGGGCGGGAGCAACATTCAGTACTTC
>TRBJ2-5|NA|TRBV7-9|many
CASSLWETQYF
TGTGCCAGCAGCTTGTGGGAGACCCAGTACTTC
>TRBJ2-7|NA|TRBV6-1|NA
CASSASLFGYSYEQYF
TGTGCCAGCAGTGCGTCCTTATTTGGATACTCCTACGAGCAGTACTTC
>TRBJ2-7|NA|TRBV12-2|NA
CASRPVLVTGTGVHEQYF
TGTGCAAGTCGCCCAGTCCTAGTTACCGGGACAGGGGTCCACGAGCAGTACTTC
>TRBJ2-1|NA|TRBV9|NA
CASSGTTYNEQFF
TGTGCCAGCAGCGGTACCACCTACAATGAGCAGTTCTTC
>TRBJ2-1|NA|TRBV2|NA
CASGGESPGVNEQFF
TGTGCCAGCGGGGGAGAGTCGCCGGGGGTAAATGAGCAGTTCTTC
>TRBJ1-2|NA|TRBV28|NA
CASSSPQRSYGYTF
TGTGCCAGCAGTTCCCCACAGCGCTCTTATGGCTACACCTTC
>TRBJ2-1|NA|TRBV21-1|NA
CASSTGVGDEQFF
TGTGCCAGCAGCACAGGGGTGGGGGACGAGCAGTTCTTC
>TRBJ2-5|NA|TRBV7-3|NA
CASSAGQHETQYF
TGTGCCAGCAGCGCTGGACAACACGAGACCCAGTACTTC
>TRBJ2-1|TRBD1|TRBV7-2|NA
CASSLDRGNNEQFF
TGTGCCAGCAGCTTAGACAGGGGCAACAATGAGCAGTTCTTC
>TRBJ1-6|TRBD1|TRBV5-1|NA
CASSGTGGVSGNSPLHF
TGCGCCAGCAGCGGGACAGGGGGCGTATCGGGGAATTCACCCCTCCACTTT
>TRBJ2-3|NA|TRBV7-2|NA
CASSGRRGVRTDTQYF
TGTGCCAGCAGCGGCCGAAGGGGGGTTAGAACAGATACGCAGTATTTT
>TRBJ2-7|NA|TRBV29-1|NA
CSVRTAEDRAYEQYF
TGCAGCGTTCGGACAGCTGAAGACAGAGCCTACGAGCAGTACTTC
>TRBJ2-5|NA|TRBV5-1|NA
CASSQGSRGETQYF
TGCGCCAGCAGCCAGGGGAGCCGGGGAGAGACCCAGTACTTC
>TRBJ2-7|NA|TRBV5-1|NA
CASSYNSGASGSYEQYF
TGCGCCAGCAGCTATAACTCAGGGGCGTCCGGGTCCTACGAGCAGTACTTC
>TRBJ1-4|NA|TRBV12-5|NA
CASGFHREVGFNEKLFF
TGTGCTAGTGGTTTCCACAGGGAGGTGGGTTTTAATGAAAAACTGTTTTTT
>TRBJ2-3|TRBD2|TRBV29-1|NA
CSVDGERGAGGTDTQYF
TGCAGCGTTGACGGCGAGCGGGGGGCCGGGGGCACAGATACGCAGTATTTT
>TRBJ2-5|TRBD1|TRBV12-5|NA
CASGLNRGETQYF
TGTGCTAGTGGTTTGAACAGGGGAGAGACCCAGTACTTC
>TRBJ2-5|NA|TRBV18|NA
CASSPASGVETQYF
TGTGCCAGCTCACCTGCATCAGGGGTCGAGACCCAGTACTTC
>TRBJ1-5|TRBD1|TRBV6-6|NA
CASTPTGRNNQPQHF
TGTGCCAGCACCCCGACAGGGAGGAACAATCAGCCCCAGCATTTT
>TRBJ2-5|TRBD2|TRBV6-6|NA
CASSPSGGGETQYF
TGTGCCAGCAGTCCTAGCGGGGGAGGAGAGACCCAGTACTTC
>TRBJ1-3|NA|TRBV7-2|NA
CASSLGQYGNTIYF
TGTGCCAGCAGCTTAGGGCAGTACGGAAACACCATATATTTT
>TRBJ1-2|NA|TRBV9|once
CASSVENGYYGYTF
TGTGCCAGCAGCGTAGAAAACGGGTACTATGGCTACACCTTC
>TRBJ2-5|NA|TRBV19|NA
CASSIVGTPETQYF
TGTGCCAGTAGTATAGTTGGGACCCCAGAGACCCAGTACTTC
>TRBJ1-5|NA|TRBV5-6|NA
CASSPLGGGSNQPQHF
TGTGCCAGCAGCCCATTGGGCGGTGGAAGCAATCAGCCCCAGCATTTT
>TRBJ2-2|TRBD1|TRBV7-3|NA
CASSPGGQGNTGELFF
TGTGCCAGCAGCCCAGGGGGACAGGGTAACACCGGGGAGCTGTTTTTT
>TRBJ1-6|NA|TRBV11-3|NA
CASSLGSSYNSPLHF
TGTGCCAGCAGCTTAGGGAGCTCCTATAATTCACCCCTCCACTTT
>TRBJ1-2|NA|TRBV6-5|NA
CASSHGGGGRGYTF
TGTGCCAGCAGCCACGGGGGTGGAGGTAGGGGCTACACCTTC
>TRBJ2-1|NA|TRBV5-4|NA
CASSPDQEGFEQFF
TGTGCCAGCAGTCCGGACCAGGAGGGATTCGAGCAGTTCTTC
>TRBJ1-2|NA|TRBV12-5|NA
CASAKTGYRYGYTF
TGTGCTAGTGCCAAGACAGGTTATAGGTATGGCTACACCTTC
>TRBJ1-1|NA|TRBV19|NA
CASSPLGTWNTEAFF
TGTGCCAGTAGTCCCTTGGGAACCTGGAACACTGAAGCTTTCTTT
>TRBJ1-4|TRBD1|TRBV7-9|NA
CASSSLTGAGGKLFF
TGTGCCAGCAGCTCCCTGACAGGGGCAGGGGGAAAACTGTTTTTT
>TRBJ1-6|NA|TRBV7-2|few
CASSPGQNYNSPLHF
TGTGCCAGCAGCCCCGGACAGAACTATAATTCACCCCTCCACTTT
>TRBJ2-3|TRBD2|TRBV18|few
CASSKLAGTEDTQYF
TGTGCCAGCTCTAAACTAGCGGGGACGGAAGATACGCAGTATTTT
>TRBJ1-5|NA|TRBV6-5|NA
CASCQGSTFNQPQHF
TGTGCCAGCTGCCAGGGGTCTACCTTCAATCAGCCCCAGCATTTT
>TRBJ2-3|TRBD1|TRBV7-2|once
CASSSQGADTQYF
TGTGCCAGCAGCTCCCAGGGGGCAGATACGCAGTATTTT
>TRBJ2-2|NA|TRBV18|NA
CASSPLPTGELFF
TGTGCCAGCTCACCACTCCCAACCGGGGAGCTGTTTTTT
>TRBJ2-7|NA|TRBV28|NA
CASSYRGPVEQYF
TGTGCCAGCAGTTACAGAGGCCCGGTCGAGCAGTACTTC
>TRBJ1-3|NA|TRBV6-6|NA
CASSYGKLGNTIYF
TGTGCCAGCAGTTACGGGAAGTTGGGAAACACCATATATTTT
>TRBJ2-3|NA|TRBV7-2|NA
CASSLGGPIDTQYF
TGTGCCAGCAGCTTGGGGGGGCCAATAGATACGCAGTATTTT
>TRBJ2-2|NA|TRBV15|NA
CATRMGFTGGELFF
TGTGCCACCAGAATGGGGTTCACTGGCGGGGAGCTGTTTTTT
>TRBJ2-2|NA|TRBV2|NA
CASSPLGTANTGELFF
TGTGCCAGCAGTCCTTTAGGGACGGCGAACACCGGGGAGCTGTTTTTT
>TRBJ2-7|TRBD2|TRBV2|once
CASRERGYEQYF
TGTGCCAGCAGGGAGCGGGGTTACGAGCAGTACTTC
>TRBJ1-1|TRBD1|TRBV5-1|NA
CASSATGAVNTEAFF
TGCGCCAGCAGCGCTACAGGGGCGGTGAACACTGAAGCTTTCTTT
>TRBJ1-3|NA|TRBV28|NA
CASRRAGNTIYF
TGTGCCAGCAGGCGGGCCGGAAACACCATATATTTT
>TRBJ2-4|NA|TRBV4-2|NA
CASSLLGGRDIQYF
TGTGCCAGCAGCCTCTTGGGGGGAAGGGACATTCAGTACTTC